The 29 T cell receptor beta chains in this list originate from one sample, sequenced in a study of shared clonotypes between healthy human individuals (dated by TCRdb to about 2020). The library came from the immunoSEQ multiplex PCR assay. Held by TCRdb, this immuneACCESS table contains in-frame sequences only and omits some clones. Under half of the omission traces to an unresolved V gene where checked; the cause of the rest is unknown. Across this sample there are approximately 2.1 million clones, with 80% to 95% seen only once. The ten largest clones capture 0.35% to 0.45% of the sample. Sequenced: naive CD4+ T cells from PBMCs. The sample's cell subset or site label is to be understood as: CD45RA+ positively selected. All receptors come from a man aged 18 to 29 in good health. Some clones in this sample may be carry-over from other donors' samples.

The J gene is TRBJ2-7, the V gene TRBV5-3, with 10 nucleotides matching TRBD2. TRBV5-3 is known as an ORF, though its function is uncertain. The CDR3 runs 22 residues. With V trimmed by 2 bases and J by 1 base, 24 bases remained unmatched. The CDR3 is CARSLLASGSTGGWWVSYEQYF. CDR3 in DNA: TGTGCCAGAAGCTTACTTGCTAGCGGGAGTACGGGGGGATGGTGGGTTTCCTACGAGCAGTACTTC.

V is TRBV4-1 and J is TRBJ2-7; D is perhaps TRBD2 (6 bases). The CDR3 runs 16 residues. Germline CDR1 MGHRA, CDR2 YSYEKL. The V end lost 4 bases, the J end lost 0 bases, and 16 bases lay between the germline ends. The CDR3 coding sequence is TGCGCCAGCAGCCCCGACCGGGTCGGGAGCTCCTACGAGCAGTACTTC. Residues: CASSPDRVGSSYEQYF.

CDR3 loop: CASSLRAGAGYEQYF. Written as DNA, the CDR3 is TGTGCCAGCAGTTTAAGGGCGGGGGCCGGTTACGAGCAGTACTTC. The chain uses TRBV28 and TRBJ2-7, with TRBD2 as a possible D gene (7 bases). From germline, CDR1 is MDHEN and CDR2 SYDVKM. Trimming took off 2 bases at V and 4 bases at J, with 15 bases between the two ends. CDR3 size: 15 residues. Variable domain in full (rest from reference TRBV28 and TRBJ2-7): DVKVTQSSRYLVKRTGEKVFLECVQDMDHENMFWYRQDPGLGLRLIYFSYDVKMKEKGDIPEGYSVSREKKERFSLILESASTNQTSMYLCASSLRAGAGYEQYFGPGTRLTVT.

The DNA of the CDR3 is TGTGCCAGCAGCAAAGAGGGGGTGAGGAGGCAGGTGCATAGCAATCAGCCCCAGCATTTT. Translation gives CASSKEGVRRQVHSNQPQHF. The V and J genes are TRBV21-1 and TRBJ1-5; the D call of TRBD1 is as the table states it, not checked on the DNA. TRBV21-1 is termed a pseudogene. CDR3 size: 20 residues.

The chain is built from TRBV9 and TRBJ2-1; no reliable D call. Looked up from germline, CDR1 is SGDLS and CDR2 is YYNGEE. V lost 6 bases to trimming and J lost 8 bases, with 18 bases between them. CDR3 length: 14 residues. CDR3 sequence reads: CASTLTGSSDEQFF. DNA of the CDR3: TGTGCCAGCACCCTTACCGGCAGTTCGGATGAGCAGTTCTTC. The full variable domain, rest sourced from reference TRBV9 and TRBJ2-1, is DSGVTQTPKHLITATGQRVTLRCSPRSGDLSVYWYQQSLDQGLQFLIQYYNGEERAKGNILERFSAQQFPDLHSELNLSSLELGDSALYFCASTLTGSSDEQFFGPGTRLTVL.

V gene TRBV6-1 combines with J gene TRBJ1-5, with 8 bases aligning to TRBD1. Trimming cost V 6 bases and J 4 bases; bases outside gene matches: 5. CDR1 and CDR2 from the germline V gene are MNHNS and SASEGT. The CDR3 covers 14 residues. The CDR3 here is CASSPQGGNQPQHF. In nucleotides, the CDR3 is TGTGCCAGCAGCCCACAGGGGGGGAATCAGCCCCAGCATTTT.

V usage is TRBV5-1 and J usage is TRBJ2-1; 7 nucleotides line up with TRBD1. V shed 3 bases and J 7 bases; nucleotides not matched to a gene: 10. The CDR3 has 15 residues. Germline values: CDR1 SGHRS, CDR2 YFSETQ. The CDR3 DNA sequence: TGCGCCAGCAGCTCTGGGACAGCCCATGGTAATGAGCAGTTCTTC. The encoded protein is CASSSGTAHGNEQFF.

Notes on this clone: One end of the junction is discordant with germline, which a read error may explain. V gene TRBV19 combines with J gene TRBJ2-2; 9 nucleotides agree with TRBD2. The CDR3 has 15 residues. Germline CDR1 and CDR2: LNHDA and SQIVND (reference sequence). This chain's CDR3 is CASRIAGVGTGELFF. The CDR3 bases are TGTGCCAGTCGTATAGCGGGAGTGGGAACCGGGGAGCTGTTTTTT.

The chain uses TRBV27 and TRBJ2-7; possible D gene TRBD1, 5 bases. This CDR3 region has 14 residues. V dropped 6 bases and J dropped 6 bases, with 18 bases sitting between them. The germline CDR1 and CDR2 sequences are MNHEY and SMNVEV (reference sequence). CDR3 bases: TGTGCCAGCAGCATGGGGCAGGGATATGGCGAGCAGTACTTC. Protein product: CASSMGQGYGEQYF.

The chain recombines TRBV2 with TRBJ2-7; no clear D gene. The CDR3 is 13 amino acids. Germline CDR1 reads SNHLY; CDR2 reads FYNNEI. Trimming took off 8 bases at V and 1 base at J, with 12 bases between the two ends. Here the CDR3 DNA reads TGTGCCAGCGGTCGGTCTAGGTCCTACGAGCAGTACTTC. It specifies CASGRSRSYEQYF.

The chain employs TRBV5-1 and TRBJ1-4; no reliable D call. V lost 4 bases and J 0 bases, leaving 22 bases between the germline ends. The germline CDR1 and CDR2 sequences are SGHRS and YFSETQ. The CDR3 covers 19 residues. CDR3 in amino acids: CASSQGQLSFRATNEKLFF. CDR3 nucleotide sequence: TGCGCCAGCAGCCAAGGCCAGTTAAGTTTCCGGGCAACTAATGAAAAACTGTTTTTT.

CDR3 nucleotides: TGTGCCAGCAGTTTCCTTCGGATAGCGGGGGACGAGCAGTACTTC. Translation: CASSFLRIAGDEQYF. The V and J genes are TRBV28 and TRBJ2-7; 9 bases are a match to TRBD2. CDR3 length: 15 amino acids. CDR1 is MDHEN, CDR2 SYDVKM, per germline. Trimming at V came to 3 bases and at J to 5 bases, leaving 8 bases not matched to a gene.

Comments on this clone: At one boundary the junction diverges from the germline segment, which might be a read error. The chain links TRBV7-8 to TRBJ2-7; 9 nucleotides line up with TRBD1. This CDR3 comprises 17 residues. Germline V gene lookup returns CDR1 SGHVS and CDR2 FQNEAQ. This CDR3 is CASRLVPIGTGYMAQYF. The CDR3 DNA follows: TGTGCCAGCAGATTAGTCCCAATCGGGACAGGGTATATGGCGCAGTACTTC. The variable domain in full, completed from reference TRBV7-8 and TRBJ2-7, reads GAGVSQSPRYKVAKRGQDVALRCDPISGHVSLFWYQQALGQGPEFLTYFQNEAQLDKSGLPSDRFFAERPEGSVSTLKIQRTQQEDSAVYLCASRLVPIGTGYMAQYFGPGTRLTVT.

J is TRBJ2-3 and V is TRBV4-1; D not certain. Trimming shortened V by 1 base and J by 5 bases, and 13 bases separated the two germline ends. The germline CDR1 and CDR2 sequences are MGHRA and YSYEKL. The CDR3 extends over 15 amino acids. DNA for the CDR3: TGCGCCAGCAGCCAAGCTTGGAACAGTATAGATACGCAGTATTTT. Translating gives CASSQAWNSIDTQYF.

CDR3 in amino acids: CASSGGGTDTQYF. The CDR3 nucleotides read TGCGCCAGCAGCGGAGGAGGGACAGATACGCAGTATTTT. The V and J genes are TRBV5-1 and TRBJ2-3; a weak D match, TRBD2 (6 bases). Per the germline V gene, CDR1 is SGHRS and CDR2 is YFSETQ. V was pared by 4 bases and J by 3 bases, with 9 bases between. The CDR3 is made up of 13 amino acids.

This chain connects TRBV27 to TRBJ2-5; D may be TRBD2 (5 bases). Germline assignment: CDR1 MNHEY and CDR2 SMNVEV (reference sequence). The CDR3 loop spans 14 amino acids. Trimming took off 4 bases at V and 8 bases at J, with 17 bases between the two ends. CDR3 protein: CASSYRGTLETQYF. The CDR3, as DNA: TGTGCCAGCAGTTACCGGGGTACCCTGGAAACCCAGTACTTC.

This clone was picked up one time. This chain connects TRBV4-1 to TRBJ2-1; tentative D call: TRBD2 (6 bases). The CDR3 covers 16 residues. The ends were cut back, 3 bases at V and 5 bases at J, with 17 bases in the middle. From germline, CDR1 is MGHRA and CDR2 YSYEKL. The CDR3 loop reads CASSHLRAGYNNEQFF. The CDR3 DNA reads as TGCGCCAGCAGCCACCTTCGGGCGGGATACAACAATGAGCAGTTCTTC.

J is TRBJ2-7 and V is TRBV2, with D possibly matching TRBD2 (5 bases). This CDR3 comprises 15 residues. Germline CDR1 reads SNHLY; CDR2 reads FYNNEI. V was cut by 0 bases and J by 4 bases, with 13 bases left in between. In DNA form, the CDR3 reads TGTGCCAGCAGTGAAGCCCCGAGGGTCGGGTACGAGCAGTACTTC. It encodes CASSEAPRVGYEQYF.

Points on this clone: This specimen includes other DNA sequences encoding the same CDR3. The CDR3: CASSLRGYEQYF. The CDR3 DNA is TGTGCCAGCAGCTTACGGGGGTACGAGCAGTACTTC. The chain combines TRBV7-2 with TRBJ2-7; D perhaps matches TRBD2 (6 bases). The CDR3 extends over 12 amino acids. Germline values: CDR1 SGHTA, CDR2 FQGNSA. The ends were cut back, 2 bases at V and 4 bases at J, with 6 bases in the middle.

This clone came up once. This CDR3 is CASGLISGDRHFQETQYF. CDR3 coding DNA: TGTGCTAGTGGTTTGATCTCGGGTGACAGACACTTCCAAGAGACCCAGTACTTC. This chain connects TRBV12-5 to TRBJ2-5; maybe TRBD1 (5 bases). CDR1 LGHNT and CDR2 FRNRAP come from the germline V gene. V gave up 2 bases and J gave up 1 base, with 20 bases separating them. The CDR3 consists of 18 residues.

V is TRBV28 and J is TRBJ1-2, with a tentative D call TRBD1 (6 bases). V was clipped by 6 bases and J by 5 bases, with 7 bases between them. The length of the CDR3 is 11 residues. Germline V gene sequence: CDR1 MDHEN, CDR2 SYDVKM. CDR3 nucleotides: TGTGCCAGCAGGGACAGATATGGCTACACCTTC. The encoded protein is CASRDRYGYTF.

V gene TRBV28 combines with J gene TRBJ2-7; 7 positions agree with TRBD2. CDR1 is MDHEN and CDR2 is SYDVKM in the germline V gene. This CDR3 comprises 13 residues. The trim removed 5 bases at V and 7 bases at J, leaving 8 bases unmatched. The DNA of the CDR3 is TGTGCCAGCAGTCGCGGGGAGGGCCGGGAGCAGTACTTC. Protein product: CASSRGEGREQYF.

The chain carries TRBV14 and TRBJ1-4; no reliable D call. CDR1 SGHDN and CDR2 FVKESK come from the germline V gene. This CDR3 has 15 residues. Trimming removed 5 bases from V and 7 bases from J, with 17 bases in between. The CDR3 nucleotides are TGTGCCAGCAGCGACCCCACCCCGGGCGGTGAAAAACTGTTTTTT. It yields the protein CASSDPTPGGEKLFF.

The chain employs TRBV5-4 and TRBJ2-3; 7 nucleotides agree with TRBD2. The CDR3 totals 15 residues. From germline, CDR1 is SGHNT and CDR2 YYREEE (reference sequence). With 1 base clipped from V and 2 bases from J, the junction kept 4 bases outside the gene matches. The CDR3 region has the DNA TGTGCCAGCAGCTTGTCCGGGAGGATCACAGATACGCAGTATTTT. It encodes CASSLSGRITDTQYF.

The chain combines TRBV6-5 with TRBJ1-2; 11 bases fit TRBD1. Germline V gives CDR1 MNHEY, CDR2 SVGAGI. The CDR3 is 13 residues long. V was clipped by 5 bases and J by 5 bases; unmatched bases: 1. CDR3 in amino acids: CASSGDRGYGYTF. The CDR3 bases are TGTGCCAGCAGTGGGGACAGGGGGTATGGCTACACCTTC.

CDR3 nucleotide sequence: TGTGCCAGCAGTGAGGGGGTGGGCTTCTACACCGGGGAGCTGTTTTTT. This codes for CASSEGVGFYTGELFF. The chain links TRBV6-1 to TRBJ2-2; the D call may be TRBD1 or TRBD2 (5 bases each). This CDR3 has 16 residues. V dropped 3 bases and J dropped 3 bases, with 14 bases sitting between them. Germline V gene sequence: CDR1 MNHNS, CDR2 SASEGT.

CDR3 sequence: CASSAGLAGSPYEQYF. The CDR3 region has the DNA TGTGCCAGCAGCGCCGGACTAGCGGGAAGTCCGTACGAGCAGTACTTC. The chain employs TRBV9 and TRBJ2-7; 12 bases line up with TRBD2. Per germline, CDR1 SGDLS and CDR2 YYNGEE. V gave up 3 bases and J gave up 4 bases; unmatched junction bases: 8. CDR3 length: 16 amino acids.

V and J are TRBV5-1 and TRBJ2-7; 9 bases fit TRBD1. The junction had 7 bases not matched to a gene; V was cut back by 3 bases and J by 6 bases. The CDR3 spans 14 residues. Germline-derived CDR1 and CDR2 are SGHRS and YFSETQ. The CDR3 sequence is CASSSTGQGPEQYF. DNA of the CDR3: TGCGCCAGCAGCTCGACGGGACAGGGTCCCGAGCAGTACTTC. Complete variable domain (other parts from reference TRBV5-1 and TRBJ2-7): KAGVTQTPRYLIKTRGQQVTLSCSPISGHRSVSWYQQTPGQGLQFLFEYFSETQRNKGNFPGRFSGRQFSNSRSEMNVSTLELGDSALYLCASSSTGQGPEQYFGPGTRLTVT.

The genes are TRBV9 and TRBJ1-2, with 7 bases fitting TRBD1. Germline V gives CDR1 SGDLS, CDR2 YYNGEE. The CDR3 is 16 amino acids. V shed 4 bases and J 2 bases; nucleotides not matched to a gene: 11. Written as DNA, the CDR3 is TGTGCCAGCAGCCCCAGGGGGGTTGGCCGGAACTATGGCTACACCTTC. This sequence encodes CASSPRGVGRNYGYTF.